The 8 T cell receptor beta chains presented below share a single source sample, sequenced in a study of human T cells and chemical hapten exposure. Time point denoted: patch test 2, 6 weeks after DPC sensitization. As to treatment: therapeutic diphenylcyclopropenone sensitization with weekly scalp DPC. Total RNA came from unfractionated whole blood. From the RACE reads, TCRdb called clonotypes with MiXCR, one entry per CDR3 protein. The table shows tens of thousands of distinct CDR3 sequences, with roughly a tenth occurring only once. The starting material was whole blood, obtained in connection with sensitization to the hapten diphenylcyclopropenone (DPC). The receptors come from a woman aged 30 to 39 with alopecia areata. Some clones in this sample may be carry-over from other donors' samples.

This clonotype was observed at least ten times. The V gene is TRBV19, the J gene TRBJ2-3, with D possibly being TRBD1 (5 bases). Per germline, CDR1 LNHDA and CDR2 SQIVND (reference sequence). V lost 3 bases to trimming and J lost 0 bases, with 7 bases between them. CDR3 length: 14 amino acids. The CDR3 DNA sequence: TGTGCCAGTAGTATCACAGGCAGCACAGATACGCAGTATTTT. Translation gives CASSITGSTDTQYF.

This clonotype was found a few times. J is TRBJ2-7 and V is TRBV2; D possibly corresponds to TRBD1 (5 bases). With 7 bases removed from V and 7 bases from J, the gap between germline ends came to 17 bases. The CDR3 extends over 13 amino acids. The V gene's germline CDR1 is SNHLY and CDR2 FYNNEI. CDR3 bases: TGTGCCAGCATAATCCCAGGGCCCTGGGAGCAGTACTTC. It encodes CASIIPGPWEQYF.

At least ten counts were recorded for this clonotype. The V gene is TRBV12-3 or TRBV12-4, the J gene TRBJ2-3, with D tentatively TRBD1 (5 bases). The CDR3 has 15 amino acids. V was cut by 5 bases and J by 0 bases, with 12 bases left in between. CDR3 coding DNA: TGTGCCAGCAGTCTGAGGACACTTAGCACAGATACGCAGTATTTT. Encoded protein: CASSLRTLSTDTQYF.

This rearrangement joins TRBV28 to TRBJ2-7; D possibly uses TRBD1 or TRBD2 (5 bases each). The V gene lost 6 bases and the J gene lost 7 bases, with 19 bases spanning the gap. The CDR3 extends over 14 amino acids. Germline assignment: CDR1 MDHEN and CDR2 SYDVKM. The chain's CDR3 is CASRTGTRLGEQYF. The CDR3 region has the DNA TGTGCCAGCAGGACCGGGACCCGGCTGGGGGAGCAGTACTTC.

This sequence joins TRBV7-9 and TRBJ2-7; TRBD2 agrees at 7 bases. CDR1 and CDR2 (germline): SEHNR, FQNEAQ (reference sequence). The CDR3 covers 14 residues. V shed 2 bases and J 4 bases; nucleotides not matched to a gene: 5. For the CDR3, the DNA is TGTGCCAGCAGCTTATTCGCTAGCGGATACGAGCAGTACTTC. Encoded protein: CASSLFASGYEQYF. Drawing the rest from reference TRBV7-9 and TRBJ2-7, the complete variable domain is DTGVSQNPRHKITKRGQNVTFRCDPISEHNRLYWYRQTLGQGPEFLTYFQNEAQLEKSRLLSDRFSAERPKGSFSTLEIQRTEQGDSAMYLCASSLFASGYEQYFGPGTRLTVT.

The chain combines TRBV20-1 with TRBJ2-2; tentatively, D is TRBD2 (5 bases). CDR3 length: 11 residues. V lost 5 bases to trimming and J lost 6 bases, with 7 bases between them. Germline assignment: CDR1 DFQATT and CDR2 SNEGSKA (reference sequence). The DNA of the CDR3 is TGCAGTGCTCTAGCTTCCGGGGAGCTGTTTTTT. Amino acids: CSALASGELFF.

The sample holds a few counts of this clonotype. The genes are TRBV5-1 and TRBJ2-1; 9 bases fit TRBD2. Germline lookup yields CDR1 SGHRS and CDR2 YFSETQ. The CDR3 runs 17 residues. J was trimmed by 0 bases and V by 7 bases; bases with no gene match: 11. In DNA form, the CDR3 reads TGCGCCAGCGAGAGGGAGATTAGCGGGGGCTCCTACAATGAGCAGTTCTTC. Protein: CASEREISGGSYNEQFF.

Ten or more counts support this clonotype. The chain carries TRBV20-1 and TRBJ2-7; D call uncertain. Trimming cost V 7 bases and J 2 bases, with 18 bases left between them. Per germline, CDR1 DFQATT and CDR2 SNEGSKA (reference sequence). This CDR3 region has 14 residues. The CDR3 DNA reads as TGCAGTGTCGCCGCCCCCGGTGTCGCCTACGAGCAGTACTTC. Translation gives CSVAAPGVAYEQYF.